This T cell receptor beta chain was documented in a study of blood T cell repertoires in COVID-19. Study as a whole: Sources were T cells, B-cell-depleted T cells, or PBMCs; the material itself was cDNA or gDNA.

Sequencing was performed with immunoSEQ multiplex PCR; in TCRdb, only in-frame clones are kept and a portion is missing. The table lists about 480,000 clones, roughly 87% of them singletons. After removal of 4 bases from V and 9 bases from J, the junction contained 12 bases not matched to a gene. The CDR3 is 17 residues long. The germline V gene has CDR1 SGHDT and CDR2 YYEEEE. Participants spanned ages about 18 to 100 years and resided in 20 to 30 US areas. In assigning cohorts, the study relied on participant-reported clinical history. The sequencing input was PBMCs or T cells enriched from blood (not recorded which). This TCR was recovered from a woman between 18 and 29 years old with acute COVID-19. The V and J genes are TRBV5-6 and TRBJ1-6, with TRBD1 matching over 11 bases. The CDR3 sequence: CASSLDRGRHFGSPLHF. The CDR3 DNA sequence: TGTGCCAGCAGCCTGGACAGGGGGCGCCACTTTGGTTCACCCCTCCACTTT.